This T cell receptor beta chain was captured by sequencing in a study of CD8 T cells in ankylosing spondylitis. Study-wide results and limits: Characteristic, it appeared, of ankylosing spondylitis blood was a TCR beta motif of several highly homologous variants.

TCRdb ran MiXCR on the 5' RACE reads and lists one entry per CDR3 protein. This sample carries 200,000 to 250,000 distinct CDR3 sequences, 7% to 8% of them seen once, and the ten largest clones take around 14%. CDR1 SQVTM and CDR2 ANQGSEA come from the germline V gene. The CDR3 spans 16 residues. Trimming took 1 base from V and 2 from J, leaving 17 bases between them. This clonotype occurred many times. Its antigen is currently unknown. The receptor comes from a male donor with ankylosing spondylitis. Sample: blood, either unsorted or a sorted T cell fraction (not recorded which). The rearrangement uses TRBV29-1 and TRBJ2-5, with D uncertain. The CDR3: CSVEGVRRYLQETQYF. In DNA form, the CDR3 reads TGCAGCGTTGAAGGGGTGCGGCGCTACCTTCAAGAGACCCAGTACTTC.